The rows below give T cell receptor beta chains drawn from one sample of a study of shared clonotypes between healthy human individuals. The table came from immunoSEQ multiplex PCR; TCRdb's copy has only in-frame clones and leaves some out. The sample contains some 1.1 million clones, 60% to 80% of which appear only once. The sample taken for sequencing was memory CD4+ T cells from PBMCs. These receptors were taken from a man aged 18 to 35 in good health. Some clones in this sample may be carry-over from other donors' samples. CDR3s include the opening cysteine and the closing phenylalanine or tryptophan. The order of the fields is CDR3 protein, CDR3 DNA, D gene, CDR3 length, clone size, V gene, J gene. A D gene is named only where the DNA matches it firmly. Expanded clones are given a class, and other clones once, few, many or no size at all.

CDR3: CASSLYHRGQSGYTF
DNA: TGTGCCAGCAGTTTATATCACCGGGGACAATCTGGCTACACCTTC
D: -
length: 15
size: once
V: TRBV28
J: TRBJ1-2

CDR3: CAWRGQETQYF
DNA: TGTGCCTGGAGGGGCCAAGAGACCCAGTACTTC
D: -
length: 11
size: -
V: TRBV30
J: TRBJ2-5

CDR3: CASTVGTSTDTQYF
DNA: TGTGCCAGCACCGTGGGTACTAGCACAGATACGCAGTATTTT
D: -
length: 14
size: -
V: TRBV7-9
J: TRBJ2-3

CDR3: CASSLGPVDQETQYF
DNA: TGCGCCAGCAGCTTAGGGCCAGTTGACCAAGAGACCCAGTACTTC
D: -
length: 15
size: once
V: TRBV5-1
J: TRBJ2-5

CDR3: CATGDRGVSPQHF
DNA: TGTGCCACCGGGGACAGGGGCGTCTCGCCCCAGCATTTT
D: TRBD1
length: 13
size: -
V: TRBV2
J: TRBJ1-5

CDR3: CSASTGDEQFF
DNA: TGCAGTGCTAGCACAGGGGATGAGCAGTTCTTC
D: TRBD1
length: 11
size: -
V: TRBV20-1
J: TRBJ2-1

CDR3: CASSFWGAQGDEQFF
DNA: TGTGCCAGCAGCTTTTGGGGGGCTCAGGGTGATGAGCAGTTCTTC
D: -
length: 15
size: -
V: TRBV7-9
J: TRBJ2-1

CDR3: CASSYSGRQLPTEQYF
DNA: TGTGCCAGCAGTTACTCAGGTCGGCAGCTCCCGACCGAGCAGTACTTC
D: -
length: 16
size: -
V: TRBV10-3
J: TRBJ2-7

CDR3: CASSPNSASNTDTQYF
DNA: TGTGCCAGCTCACCAAATTCGGCCTCCAACACAGATACGCAGTATTTT
D: -
length: 16
size: -
V: TRBV18
J: TRBJ2-3

CDR3: CASSLGRSYGYTF
DNA: TGTGCCAGCAGCTTAGGCCGGAGCTATGGCTACACCTTC
D: -
length: 13
size: -
V: TRBV7-9
J: TRBJ1-2

CDR3: CASSLGLQSMNTEAFF
DNA: TGCGCCAGCAGCTTAGGGCTACAGTCAATGAACACTGAAGCTTTCTTT
D: -
length: 16
size: -
V: TRBV5-1
J: TRBJ1-1

CDR3: CASSFQGAQETQYF
DNA: TGCGCCAGTAGCTTTCAGGGCGCCCAAGAGACCCAGTACTTC
D: -
length: 14
size: -
V: TRBV5-1
J: TRBJ2-5

CDR3: CASRYSGPWSYEQYF
DNA: TGTGCCAGTAGATATTCGGGACCGTGGTCCTACGAGCAGTACTTC
D: -
length: 15
size: -
V: TRBV2
J: TRBJ2-7

CDR3: CASSFGLATYEQYF
DNA: TGCGCCAGCAGCTTCGGACTAGCGACCTACGAGCAGTACTTC
D: TRBD2
length: 14
size: -
V: TRBV5-1
J: TRBJ2-7

CDR3: CAISDSDRASTEAFF
DNA: TGTGCCATCAGTGACTCTGACAGGGCTAGCACTGAAGCTTTCTTT
D: TRBD1
length: 15
size: -
V: TRBV10-3
J: TRBJ1-1

CDR3: CASSHGTANTGELFF
DNA: TGTGCCAGTTCACACGGGACGGCGAACACCGGGGAGCTGTTTTTT
D: -
length: 15
size: -
V: TRBV11-3
J: TRBJ2-2

CDR3: CASSPPTNTGELFF
DNA: TGTGCCAGCAGTCCTCCTACCAACACCGGGGAGCTGTTTTTT
D: -
length: 14
size: once
V: TRBV6-6
J: TRBJ2-2

CDR3: CASSLLGIKGLVKNIQYF
DNA: TGTGCCAGCAGCTTATTGGGTATTAAAGGGTTGGTCAAAAACATTCAGTACTTC
D: -
length: 18
size: -
V: TRBV7-2
J: TRBJ2-4

CDR3: CASSLPGRGDTDTQYF
DNA: TGTGCCAGCAGCTTGCCCGGGAGGGGGGACACAGATACGCAGTATTTT
D: TRBD2
length: 16
size: -
V: TRBV5-4
J: TRBJ2-3

CDR3: CASSPRTYNEQFF
DNA: TGTGCCAGCAGCCCCCGGACCTACAATGAGCAGTTCTTC
D: -
length: 13
size: -
V: TRBV9
J: TRBJ2-1

CDR3: CASSFLGVGTQYF
DNA: TGTGCCAGCAGTTTCTTGGGCGTTGGGACGCAGTATTTT
D: -
length: 13
size: -
V: TRBV7-7
J: TRBJ2-3

CDR3: CASRSTQYF
DNA: TGTGCCAGCAGAAGTACCCAGTACTTC
D: -
length: 9
size: once
V: TRBV6-4
J: TRBJ2-5

CDR3: CACTRGQGSYEQYF
DNA: TGTGCCTGCACGAGAGGACAAGGAAGCTACGAGCAGTACTTC
D: -
length: 14
size: once
V: TRBV6-5
J: TRBJ2-7

CDR3: CASSPGEGAYGYTF
DNA: TGCGCCAGCAGCCCTGGGGAGGGGGCCTATGGCTACACCTTC
D: TRBD1
length: 14
size: -
V: TRBV4-1
J: TRBJ1-2

CDR3: CASSPLGMETQYF
DNA: TGCGCCAGCAGCCCCTTGGGGATGGAGACCCAGTACTTC
D: -
length: 13
size: -
V: TRBV5-1
J: TRBJ2-5

CDR3: CASSRTSSSTDTQYF
DNA: TGTGCCAGCAGCCGAACTAGTAGTTCTACAGATACGCAGTATTTT
D: -
length: 15
size: -
V: TRBV5-4
J: TRBJ2-3

CDR3: CASSVGSTGRGEQFF
DNA: TGTGCCAGCAGCGTTGGTAGCACGGGTAGGGGTGAGCAGTTCTTC
D: -
length: 15
size: -
V: TRBV9
J: TRBJ2-1

CDR3: CASSANRDRGGTQYF
DNA: TGTGCCAGCTCAGCCAACCGGGACAGAGGGGGGACCCAGTACTTC
D: TRBD1
length: 15
size: -
V: TRBV18
J: TRBJ2-5

CDR3: CASSQGGAEAFF
DNA: TGTGCCAGCAGTCAGGGGGGGGCCGAAGCTTTCTTT
D: TRBD1
length: 12
size: once
V: TRBV6-5
J: TRBJ1-1

CDR3: CAWSMNTYEQYF
DNA: TGTGCCTGGAGTATGAACACCTACGAGCAGTACTTC
D: -
length: 12
size: -
V: TRBV30
J: TRBJ2-7

CDR3: CASSRPGAGEQYF
DNA: TGTGCCAGCAGCCGACCCGGGGCAGGCGAGCAGTACTTC
D: -
length: 13
size: -
V: TRBV7-2
J: TRBJ2-7

CDR3: CSVGRSEGSYEQYF
DNA: TGCAGCGTTGGTCGGTCTGAAGGCTCCTACGAGCAGTACTTC
D: -
length: 14
size: few
V: TRBV29-1
J: TRBJ2-7

CDR3: CARPRGTGELFF
DNA: TGTGCCAGACCTAGGGGCACCGGGGAGCTGTTTTTT
D: -
length: 12
size: -
V: TRBV6-4
J: TRBJ2-2

CDR3: CASSQGAHNYEQYF
DNA: TGTGCCAGCAGTCAGGGGGCCCATAACTACGAGCAGTACTTC
D: TRBD1
length: 14
size: -
V: TRBV27
J: TRBJ2-7

CDR3: CASSLGRTGSQETQYF
DNA: TGCGCCAGCAGCTTGGGAAGGACAGGTTCCCAAGAGACCCAGTACTTC
D: TRBD1
length: 16
size: -
V: TRBV5-1
J: TRBJ2-5

CDR3: CASSQVIATPTVEQYF
DNA: TGTGCCAGCAGCCAGGTGATTGCTACTCCTACAGTCGAGCAGTACTTC
D: -
length: 16
size: once
V: TRBV2
J: TRBJ2-7

CDR3: CASSPRQGLNTEAFF
DNA: TGTGCCAGCAGCCCCCGACAGGGCTTGAACACTGAAGCTTTCTTT
D: TRBD1
length: 15
size: -
V: TRBV11-2
J: TRBJ1-1

CDR3: CSVLQGTHEQFF
DNA: TGCAGCGTTCTACAGGGGACCCATGAGCAGTTCTTC
D: TRBD1
length: 12
size: -
V: TRBV29-1
J: TRBJ2-1

CDR3: CASPGGDRGLLAGGPESDTQYF
DNA: TGTGCCTCCCCCGGAGGGGACAGGGGGTTACTAGCGGGAGGGCCGGAGTCAGATACGCAGTATTTT
D: TRBD2
length: 22
size: -
V: TRBV27
J: TRBJ2-3

CDR3: CASRGLAGGPRELFF
DNA: TGTGCCAGTAGGGGACTAGCGGGAGGGCCCAGGGAGCTGTTTTTT
D: TRBD2
length: 15
size: few
V: TRBV19
J: TRBJ2-2

CDR3: CASRRSFGTPPTEQYF
DNA: TGTGCCAGCAGGCGGTCCTTCGGGACTCCCCCGACCGAGCAGTACTTC
D: -
length: 16
size: -
V: TRBV2
J: TRBJ2-7

CDR3: CASSSRTSGRASVNEQYF
DNA: TGTGCCAGCAGTTCCCGGACTAGCGGGAGGGCCTCTGTGAACGAGCAGTACTTC
D: TRBD2
length: 18
size: -
V: TRBV27
J: TRBJ2-7

CDR3: CSVETGERQYF
DNA: TGCAGCGTTGAAACAGGGGAGAGGCAGTACTTC
D: TRBD1
length: 11
size: -
V: TRBV29-1
J: TRBJ2-7